A single sample gave rise to the 8 T cell receptor beta chains below, sequenced in a study of blood T cells in healthy people across ages (dated by TCRdb to between 2015 and 2017). Receptors were amplified or captured by 5' RACE. Sequencer: Illumina HiSeq 2500. A second PCR of roughly 6 to 12 cycles was run with a J-beta primer mix and a sample-barcoded 5' primer. TCRdb trimmed public reads at Q25 via fastp, called clones via MiXCR and kept in-frame beta chains. Rows are combined by CDR3 protein, so each entry shows the most common genes and DNA. This sample lists approximately 580,000 distinct CDR3 sequences; 24% were detected once. Just over 8.5% of the sample goes to the ten largest clones. The same specimen was also included in a second study, on T cells of mothers and their children.

Sequencing input: blood. These receptors all come from a boy aged 5-17 years in good health.

Comment on this clonotype: Since a much larger clone is just one base distant, this may be a read error. The gene calls are TRBV7-2 and TRBJ1-4; 8 nucleotides agree with TRBD1. This CDR3 region has 15 residues. CDR1 and CDR2 (germline): SGHTA, FQGNSA. The J segment lost 2 bases and the V segment lost 7 bases, leaving 6 bases of the junction unmatched. The CDR3 reads CASNTTGGTNEKLFF. The CDR3 DNA reads as TGTGCCAGCAACACCACAGGGGGGACTAATGAAAAACTGTTTTTT.

This clonotype was counted ten times or more. One end of the junction is discordant with germline, which a read error may explain. The rearrangement joins TRBV28 to TRBJ2-5; tentatively, D is TRBD2 (11 bases). Looked up from germline, CDR1 is MDHEN and CDR2 is SYDVKM. The CDR3 is 16 amino acids. The chain's CDR3 is CASSPRDRGKLAGESF. CDR3 sequence (DNA): TGTGCCAGCAGTCCACGGGACAGGGGAAAACTAGCGGGAGAGTCGTTC.

This clonotype came up many times. V usage is TRBV7-2 and J usage is TRBJ2-3, with D perhaps given as TRBD1 or TRBD2 (5 bases each). V shed 8 bases and J shed 5 bases, with 14 bases lying between them. This CDR3 comprises 13 residues. Germline V lookup: CDR1 SGHTA, CDR2 FQGNSA. This CDR3 reads CASDSGGGDTQYF. CDR3 in DNA: TGTGCCAGCGACAGTGGGGGTGGAGATACGCAGTATTTT. Using reference TRBV7-2 and TRBJ2-3 for the parts outside the CDR3, the full variable domain is GAGVSQSPSNKVTEKGKDVELRCDPISGHTALYWYRQSLGQGLEFLIYFQGNSAPDKSGLPSDRFSAERTGGSVSTLTIQRTQQEDSAVYLCASDSGGGDTQYFGPGTRLTVL.

There are a few counts of this clonotype. The chain uses TRBV12-3 or TRBV12-4 and TRBJ2-1; D might be TRBD2 (5 bases). V dropped 3 bases and J dropped 7 bases, with 13 bases sitting between them. The CDR3 has 14 residues. The CDR3 DNA follows: TGTGCCAGCAGTTTTAGTGGAACGGGGAATGAGCAGTTCTTC. Amino acid sequence: CASSFSGTGNEQFF.

This clonotype was counted between two and nine times. The chain joins TRBV28 to TRBJ2-7; 7 bases are a match to TRBD1. Looked up from germline, CDR1 is MDHEN and CDR2 is SYDVKM. The CDR3 has 14 residues. V shed 4 bases, J shed 3 bases, and the junction held 6 bases outside the gene matches. The DNA of the CDR3 is TGTGCCAGCAGTTCCACGGGACAGAACTACGAGCAGTACTTC. This translates into CASSSTGQNYEQYF.

The chain recombines TRBV29-1 with TRBJ2-7; the D gene could be TRBD1 or TRBD2 (5 bases each). Trimming left V 5 bases short and J 2 bases short, with 10 bases between. Per germline, CDR1 SQVTM and CDR2 ANQGSEA. The CDR3 totals 12 residues. CDR3 protein: CSVRDGTYEQYF. For the CDR3, the DNA is TGCAGCGTTCGGGACGGAACCTACGAGCAGTACTTC.

In this sample, this clonotype turned up once. The chain has TRBV29-1 and TRBJ2-2, with D possibly TRBD2 on 5 matching bases. The V gene's germline CDR1 is SQVTM and CDR2 ANQGSEA. The CDR3 is made up of 13 amino acids. The V end was cut by 4 bases, the J end by 2 bases, with 8 bases between. CDR3 in amino acids: CSVGEPNTGELFF. For the CDR3, the DNA is TGCAGCGTTGGGGAGCCTAACACCGGGGAGCTGTTTTTT.

This chain uses TRBV12-3 or TRBV12-4 with TRBJ1-2, with D possibly matching TRBD1 (5 bases). V was pared by 0 bases and J by 1 base, with 18 bases between. The CDR3 is 18 amino acids. CDR3 bases: TGTGCCAGCAGTTTAGCCCGGGGCATCGGGAGACTTAACTATGGCTACACCTTC. It encodes CASSLARGIGRLNYGYTF.